What follows are 6 T cell receptor beta chains derived from one specimen sequenced in a study of response to subunit inactivated influenza vaccine (dated by TCRdb to the late 2010s). The method behind the library was RT-PCR. TCRdb names Illumina HiSeq 2500 as the instrument used. TCRdb reprocessing: public reads trimmed at Q25 with fastp, clones called with MiXCR, in-frame beta chains kept. A single entry per CDR3 protein holds the most common genes and DNA from its merged rows. The sample records almost 600,000 distinct CDR3 sequences, about 15% of which are singletons. The ten largest clones capture 8.5% to 14% of the sample. The sequenced sample was PBMCs from blood, obtained 11 to 12 days after vaccination. The source of these receptors is a man in his fifties or sixties who received an inactivated influenza vaccine. Donor details come from another sample of the same person, matched by shared clones.

This clonotype was picked up a small number of times. The chain couples TRBV18 to TRBJ2-7; D is unresolved. Germline V CDR1 and CDR2: KGHSH, LQKENI. The CDR3 has 14 residues. V was cut by 1 base and J by 0 bases, with 7 bases left in between. The CDR3 sequence: CASSPQESSYEQYF. DNA of the CDR3: TGTGCCAGCTCACCACAGGAGAGCTCCTACGAGCAGTACTTC.

Many counts were recorded for this clonotype. This chain uses TRBV6-2 or TRBV6-3 with TRBJ1-5, with 12 bases lining up with TRBD1. J was trimmed by 7 bases and V by 0 bases; bases with no gene match: 7. The germline CDR1 and CDR2 sequences are MNHEY and SVGEGT. The CDR3 covers 17 residues. CDR3 DNA sequence: TGTGCCAGCAGTTACTCAGGGACAGGGGGCCTCCGGCAGCCCCAGCATTTT. It yields the protein CASSYSGTGGLRQPQHF.

This clonotype was counted a few times. This chain connects TRBV24-1 to TRBJ2-2; possibly TRBD2 for D (5 bases). The CDR3 covers 17 residues. Trimming took off 2 bases at V and 7 bases at J, with 19 bases between the two ends. Germline V CDR1 and CDR2: KGHDR, SFDVKD. The CDR3 is CATSDSSVGVRIGELFF. CDR3 sequence (DNA): TGTGCCACCAGTGATTCCAGCGTCGGGGTCAGGATCGGGGAGCTGTTTTTT.

V is TRBV4-3 and J is TRBJ2-4; the match to TRBD1 covers 7 bases. After removal of 1 base from V and 2 bases from J, the junction contained 8 bases not matched to a gene. Germline-derived CDR1 and CDR2 are LGHNA and YSLEER. The CDR3 is 17 amino acids. The chain's CDR3 is CASSQGTGGVSKNIQYF. Here the CDR3 DNA reads TGCGCCAGCAGCCAAGGGACAGGTGGGGTGTCCAAAAACATTCAGTACTTC.

In its sample, this clonotype was seen many times. The chain couples TRBV29-1 to TRBJ2-7; D not resolved. This CDR3 has 12 residues. CDR1 and CDR2 from the germline V gene are SQVTM and ANQGSEA. The V end lost 7 bases, the J end lost 3 bases, and 13 bases lay between the germline ends. CDR3: CSASKLGYEQYF. The CDR3 DNA sequence: TGCAGCGCAAGTAAACTGGGCTACGAGCAGTACTTC.

V is TRBV5-1 and J is TRBJ2-1; possibly TRBD1 or TRBD2 for D (5 bases each). The CDR3 has 12 residues. V was clipped by 5 bases and J by 9 bases, with 12 bases between them. CDR1 and CDR2 from the germline V gene are SGHRS and YFSETQ. The CDR3: CASRLGALEQFF. Written as DNA, the CDR3 is TGCGCCAGCAGACTCGGGGCGCTTGAGCAGTTCTTC.